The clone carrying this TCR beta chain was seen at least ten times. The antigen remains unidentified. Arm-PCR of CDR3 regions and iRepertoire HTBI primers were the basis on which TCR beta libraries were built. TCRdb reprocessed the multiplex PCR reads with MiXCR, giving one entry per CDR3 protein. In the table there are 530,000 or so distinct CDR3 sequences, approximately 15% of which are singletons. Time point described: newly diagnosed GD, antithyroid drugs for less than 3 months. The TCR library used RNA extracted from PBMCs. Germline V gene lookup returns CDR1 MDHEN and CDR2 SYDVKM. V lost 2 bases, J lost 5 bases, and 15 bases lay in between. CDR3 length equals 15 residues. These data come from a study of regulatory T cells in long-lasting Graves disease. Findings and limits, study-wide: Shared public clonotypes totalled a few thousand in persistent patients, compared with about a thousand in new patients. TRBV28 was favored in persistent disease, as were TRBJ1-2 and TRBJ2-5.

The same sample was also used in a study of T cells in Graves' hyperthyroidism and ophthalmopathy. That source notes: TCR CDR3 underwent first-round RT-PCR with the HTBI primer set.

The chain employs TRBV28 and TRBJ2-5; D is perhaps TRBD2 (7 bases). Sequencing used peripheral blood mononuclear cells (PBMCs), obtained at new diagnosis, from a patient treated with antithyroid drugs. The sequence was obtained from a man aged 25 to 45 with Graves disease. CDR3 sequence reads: CASSLGTGGQETQYF. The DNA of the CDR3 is TGTGCCAGCAGTTTAGGAACGGGAGGACAGGAGACCCAGTACTTC. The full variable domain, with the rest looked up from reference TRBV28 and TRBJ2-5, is DVKVTQSSRYLVKRTGEKVFLECVQDMDHENMFWYRQDPGLGLRLIYFSYDVKMKEKGDIPEGYSVSREKKERFSLILESASTNQTSMYLCASSLGTGGQETQYFGPGTRLLVL.